This T cell receptor (beta chain) is drawn from a study of T cell changes during pregnancy in multiple sclerosis. The method was immunoSEQ multiplex PCR; TCRdb's version includes in-frame clones alone and lacks a portion of them. The repertoire holds around 130,000 clones, with about 94% as singletons. The sample holds one count of this clone. The receptor's source is a female donor with multiple sclerosis, enrolled in a pregnancy study. The material sequenced was peripheral blood, taken before pregnancy.

The CDR3, as DNA: TGTGCCAGCAGTTACGCGGGGGGCAGAGGAGAAAAACTGTTTTTT. Its translation is CASSYAGGRGEKLFF. V is TRBV27 and J is TRBJ1-4; D perhaps matches TRBD1 (6 bases). CDR3 length equals 15 residues. Germline V gene sequence: CDR1 MNHEY, CDR2 SMNVEV (reference sequence). V was pared by 4 bases and J by 8 bases, with 17 bases between. The entire variable domain, with the rest obtained from reference TRBV27 and TRBJ1-4, is as follows: EAQVTQNPRYLITVTGKKLTVTCSQNMNHEYMSWYRQDPGLGLRQIYYSMNVEVTDKGDVPEGYKVSRKEKRNFPLILESPSPNQTSLYFCASSYAGGRGEKLFFGSGTQLSVL.